This T cell receptor beta chain was documented in a study of T cells after yellow fever vaccination. General observations from the study: There was a small share of clonotypes that showed up in both the CD4 and CD8 compartments.

This clonotype came up many times. Its specificity is not known. V lost 5 bases and J lost 4; bases outside the gene matches: 7. The germline gives CDR1 MNHEY, CDR2 SVGAGI. The CDR3 runs to 16 residues. TCRdb reprocessed the 5' RACE reads with MiXCR, giving one entry per CDR3 protein. The repertoire includes 300,000 to 400,000 distinct CDR3 sequences, around 12% of them detected once, and 3% to 4% sits in the top ten. The rearrangement joins TRBV6-5 to TRBJ2-1; 11 bases map to TRBD1. This clonotype originated in a man aged 18 to 29 who received the YFV17D yellow fever vaccine. Sequenced here: CD4+ T cells sorted from PBMCs, sampled 15 days after the yellow fever booster vaccination. DNA for the CDR3: TGTGCCAGCAGTGCCTGGGGGACAGGGGGGTACAATGAGCAGTTCTTC. Protein sequence: CASSAWGTGGYNEQFF.